This T cell receptor (beta chain) was sequenced during a study of cytomegalovirus exposure and HLA in healthy donors. Concerning this clone itself: Its antigen is currently unknown.

Broader study findings: A later analysis, which compared TCR beta chains of equal frequency, found the HLA-associated ones more clonally expanded. A few CMV-associated chains were confirmed in vitro to be specific for CMV antigens. The likely explanation for a cluster of highly shared sequence variants was sequencing artifact. Later genetic work tied a missense DCLRE1C variant to beta-chain V and J trimming.

Both 60 Vbeta primers and 13 Jbeta primers went into the PCR. The data were produced by immunoSEQ multiplex PCR, yet TCRdb's version contains in-frame clones alone and is incomplete. The data hold around 160,000 clones, with 65% to 85% observed a single time. Germline loops: CDR1 MNHEY, CDR2 SVGAGI. This CDR3 is 12 amino acids long. After removal of 5 bases from V and 6 bases from J, the junction contained 1 base not matched to a gene. The receptor's source is a woman in her thirties or forties in good health and CMV-seropositive. The genes are TRBV6-5 and TRBJ1-5; 7 nucleotides agree with TRBD1. Sequenced input: PBMCs. The CDR3 sequence is CASSQGGQPQHF. In DNA form, the CDR3 reads TGTGCCAGCAGTCAGGGGGGTCAGCCCCAGCATTTT.